Below are 4 T cell receptor beta chains sequenced from a single sample in a study of blood T cell repertoires in COVID-19. The data were produced by immunoSEQ multiplex PCR, yet TCRdb's version contains in-frame clones alone and is incomplete. The table has 65,000 to 95,000 clones, about 88% seen once; the top ten hold 2.5% to 3%. The sequencing sample was made of peripheral blood. The receptors shown here come from a man aged 65-85 years with active or convalescent COVID-19.

J is TRBJ2-3 and V is TRBV6-5; 7 positions agree with TRBD1. Trimming removed 6 bases from V and 0 bases from J; junction bases left unmatched: 6. This CDR3 region has 15 residues. Germline CDR1 is MNHEY and CDR2 is SVGAGI. CDR3 amino acids: CASRGQPPSTDTQYF. The CDR3 DNA reads TGTGCCAGCAGGGGACAGCCACCGAGCACAGATACGCAGTATTTT.

V is TRBV7-6 and J is TRBJ2-3; the match to TRBD2 covers 13 bases. This CDR3 is built from 20 residues. Germline loops: CDR1 SGHVS, CDR2 FNYEAQ. Trimming took 4 bases from V and 1 from J; bases not matched to a gene: 14. CDR3 amino acids: CASSSTLAGGQAAGTDTQYF. The CDR3 nucleotides read TGTGCCAGCAGCTCAACACTAGCGGGAGGGCAAGCCGCGGGCACAGATACGCAGTATTTT.

This chain joins TRBV19 and TRBJ1-1; maybe TRBD1 (5 bases). Germline lookup yields CDR1 LNHDA and CDR2 SQIVND (reference sequence). V was cut by 3 bases and J by 3 bases, with 11 bases left in between. There are 14 residues in the CDR3. CDR3 protein: CASSIVGGDTEAFF. The CDR3, as DNA: TGTGCCAGTAGTATTGTTGGGGGGGACACTGAAGCTTTCTTT.

Regarding this clone: Other DNA sequences in this sample translate to the same CDR3. The DNA of the CDR3 is TGCAGTGCTAGACTAGCCAATGAGCAGTTCTTC. It translates to CSARLANEQFF. This chain connects TRBV20-1 to TRBJ2-1; TRBD2 might be the D (5 bases). V lost 2 bases to trimming and J lost 6 bases, with 5 bases between them. CDR3 length equals 11 residues. Germline values: CDR1 DFQATT, CDR2 SNEGSKA (reference sequence).